The entry that follows covers one TCR beta chain sequence. This clone has a handful of counts. Its specific antigen is unknown. Base qualities are not recorded, but no much larger clone differs from it by a single base. Participants in the prospective study were enrolled through a virtual design, were aged about 18 to 90 years, and lived in 24 United States geographic areas. In the prospective study, participants were assigned to cohorts based on the clinical history participants reported in a screening survey and a study questionnaire. Exposed participants had been in contact with someone with a PCR-confirmed or clinician-diagnosed COVID-19 case within 2 weeks of study entry. In the prospective study, mobile phlebotomists collected whole blood, serum and a nasopharyngeal or oropharyngeal swab from each participant. Over a roughly two-month period, participants in the prospective study had the option of providing additional blood draws and questionnaires. Prospective study blood samples were shipped either frozen or at room temperature before DNA extraction.

The immunoSEQ Assay, a bias-controlled multiplex PCR, was used to amplify TCRbeta CDR3 regions from genomic DNA. In the original analysis: Within the assay, amplification of reference gene primers was used to estimate how many nucleated cells each sample contained. Sequence reads were collapsed and filtered to measure the absolute abundance of every unique TCRbeta CDR3 rearrangement. For each sample, productive Simpson clonality was calculated as the square root of Simpson's diversity index over productive rearrangements. TCRdb stores this immuneACCESS table with in-frame sequences only. Part of the clones is absent; in the studies checked, under half of the shortfall reflects unresolved V genes, and no reason is known for the rest. V and J calls plus clone size are reproduced from that table; the DNA served to infer D and trimming. The sample table contains 350,000 to 500,000 clones; only one count was recorded for about 88% of them. Jointly, the top ten make up roughly 1.4% of the sample.

The CDR3 numbers 14 residues from cysteine through phenylalanine. Solely the CDR3 DNA is kept, with 42 bases framed from the first base. The CDR1 and CDR2 encoded by the germline V gene (reference sequence) are MNHEY and SMNVEV. Cut back by 2 bases and 5 bases, the V and J ends lie 10 bases apart. The sample is drawn from a study of blood T cell repertoires in COVID-19 (dated by TCRdb to 2020 to 2022). Study-wide context: Samples from collaborators originated in the United States, Italy and Spain and spanned both the acute and convalescent phases of COVID-19. The samples were drawn from the first 160 participants of the ongoing ImmuneRACE study and from about 1,200 subjects provided by 6 global collaborators. Where available, HLA class I and class II types were taken from metadata supplied by the sample provider and were not determined by assay-based typing. Subjects who had been exposed to COVID-19, were actively infected with it, or had recovered from it provided the deeply sampled blood TCRbeta repertoires that made up the dataset. A de-identified subject ID, COVID-19 status, age in years and sex were almost always included in the sample metadata. The prospective study material was composed of cDNA or gDNA derived from T cells, B-cell-depleted T cells, or PBMCs. The repertoires were released in a freely available public database intended as a resource for research on the immune response to SARS-CoV-2. The study at large found these results: The quantity of clinical and demographic metadata differed by source and by participant and was supplied without curation.

The sample was PBMCs or T cells enriched from blood (not recorded which). The chain was built from TRBV27 and TRBJ2-1; no D gene can be assigned with confidence. The source of this sequence is a woman aged 18-29 years who had been exposed to COVID-19. The CDR3 amino acid sequence is: CASSLVGGDNEQFF. The DNA is TGTGCCAGCAGTTTAGTGGGTGGAGACAATGAGCAGTTCTTC.